Listed below are T cell receptor beta chains from one sample, sequenced in a study of CD8 T cells in ankylosing spondylitis. From the 5' RACE reads, TCRdb called clonotypes with MiXCR, one entry per CDR3 protein. The table shows 300,000 to 400,000 distinct CDR3 sequences, with 20% occurring only once. Sequencing was done on a sample of blood, either unsorted or a sorted T cell fraction (not recorded which). Receptor source: a male donor with ankylosing spondylitis or in good health (not recorded which). Both conserved end residues are part of each CDR3. Each record gives: clone size, V gene, CDR3 length, J gene, D gene, CDR3 DNA, CDR3 protein. The D gene is left open where the match is weak. The listing skips clone size in some rows; elsewhere it reads once, few, many or a size class.

size: few
V: TRBV24-1
length: 11
J: TRBJ2-1
D: -
DNA: TGTGCCACCTACCGGGACAATGAGCAGTTCTTC
CDR3: CATYRDNEQFF

size: few
V: TRBV12-3/TRBV12-4
length: 15
J: TRBJ2-7
D: TRBD2
DNA: TGTGCGAGTAATAGCGGGGGGGCCTTCACCTACGAGCAGTACTTC
CDR3: CASNSGGAFTYEQYF

size: -
V: TRBV2
length: 15
J: TRBJ2-3
D: TRBD1
DNA: TGTGCCAGCAGCGAGGGACAGGCAGCAACAGATACGCAGTATTTT
CDR3: CASSEGQAATDTQYF

size: -
V: TRBV15
length: 13
J: TRBJ2-3
D: TRBD1
DNA: TGTGCCACCAGCAGCACAGGGGGAGATACGCAGTATTTT
CDR3: CATSSTGGDTQYF

size: -
V: TRBV4-1
length: 14
J: TRBJ2-5
D: -
DNA: TGCGCCAGCAGCCAAGCGACAGGCAGGGAGACCCAGTACTTC
CDR3: CASSQATGRETQYF

size: many
V: TRBV13
length: 16
J: TRBJ1-1
D: -
DNA: TGTGCCAGCAGCTTAGAGGGCGGGGGTGAGAACACTGAAGCTTTCTTT
CDR3: CASSLEGGGENTEAFF

size: -
V: TRBV6-1
length: 15
J: TRBJ2-1
D: TRBD2
DNA: TGTGCCAGCAGCGACCCGGGGGGCTCCTACAATGAGCAGTTCTTC
CDR3: CASSDPGGSYNEQFF

size: -
V: TRBV6-1
length: 14
J: TRBJ2-7
D: -
DNA: TGTGCCAGCAACGTTGACAGGTGGCCCTACGAGCAGTACTTC
CDR3: CASNVDRWPYEQYF

size: -
V: TRBV6-1
length: 15
J: TRBJ2-2
D: -
DNA: TGTGCCAGCATATTTGAACAGGATGCCACCGGGGAGCTGTTTTTT
CDR3: CASIFEQDATGELFF

size: -
V: TRBV12-3/TRBV12-4
length: 14
J: TRBJ1-2
D: TRBD1
DNA: TGTGCCAGCAGTTCCAGGACAGGGAAGTATGGCTACACCTTC
CDR3: CASSSRTGKYGYTF

size: many
V: TRBV7-6
length: 17
J: TRBJ1-1
D: TRBD1
DNA: TGTGCCAGCAGCGCAATACGGGACAGGGAGGGATACACTGAAGCTTTCTTT
CDR3: CASSAIRDREGYTEAFF

size: -
V: TRBV5-1
length: 15
J: TRBJ2-1
D: -
DNA: TGCGCCAGCAGCTATGAGGGGGGGCCATTGAATGAGCAGTTCTTC
CDR3: CASSYEGGPLNEQFF

size: -
V: TRBV12-3/TRBV12-4
length: 15
J: TRBJ2-2
D: TRBD2
DNA: TGTGCCAGCAGCGCAGCGGGGGGGCGAACCGGGGAGCTGTTTTTT
CDR3: CASSAAGGRTGELFF

size: -
V: TRBV20-1
length: 13
J: TRBJ2-7
D: TRBD1
DNA: TGCAGTGCTAGAGAACCGACAGGGCTTGAGCAGTACTTC
CDR3: CSAREPTGLEQYF

size: few
V: TRBV6-4
length: 16
J: TRBJ2-3
D: TRBD2
DNA: TGTGCCAGCAGTGAAACTAGCGGGGGGTCCGGAGATACGCAGTATTTT
CDR3: CASSETSGGSGDTQYF

size: many
V: TRBV20-1
length: 13
J: TRBJ2-1
D: -
DNA: TGCAGTGCGAGACCCCAGGGGAACAATGAGCAGTTCTTC
CDR3: CSARPQGNNEQFF

size: few
V: TRBV15
length: 16
J: TRBJ2-7
D: TRBD1
DNA: TGTGCCACCAGCAGAGGAGGGACAGTCTTACCCTACGAGCAGTACTTC
CDR3: CATSRGGTVLPYEQYF

size: -
V: TRBV6-1
length: 16
J: TRBJ2-7
D: TRBD1
DNA: TGTGCCAGCAGCCCCGGACAGGGGGCCCGAACCTACGAGCAGTACTTC
CDR3: CASSPGQGARTYEQYF

size: -
V: TRBV24-1
length: 15
J: TRBJ2-1
D: -
DNA: TGTGCCACCAGTGATTTTCAGGGAACCCACAATGAGCAGTTCTTC
CDR3: CATSDFQGTHNEQFF

size: -
V: TRBV2
length: 14
J: TRBJ2-2
D: -
DNA: TGTGCCAGCAGTGAAGCGGCTCTATCTGGGGAGCTGTTTTTT
CDR3: CASSEAALSGELFF

size: few
V: TRBV9
length: 11
J: TRBJ2-7
D: -
DNA: TGTGCCAGCGGGGACCCCTACGAGCAGTACTTC
CDR3: CASGDPYEQYF

size: few
V: TRBV27
length: 13
J: TRBJ2-7
D: TRBD1
DNA: TGTGCCAGCAGGACGACAGGGAGAAACGAGCAGTACTTC
CDR3: CASRTTGRNEQYF

size: -
V: TRBV9
length: 17
J: TRBJ2-2
D: -
DNA: TGTGCCAGCAGCGTAGTCCCGATACGAGAAGGCACCGGGGAGCTGTTTTTT
CDR3: CASSVVPIREGTGELFF

size: few
V: TRBV4-1
length: 11
J: TRBJ2-1
D: -
DNA: TGCGCCAGCAGCCAAGGGACAGAGAAGTTCTTC
CDR3: CASSQGTEKFF

size: many
V: TRBV10-3
length: 11
J: TRBJ2-7
D: TRBD1
DNA: TGTGCCATCAGAGACGGACAGGTTGAGTACTTC
CDR3: CAIRDGQVEYF

size: -
V: TRBV12-3/TRBV12-4
length: 13
J: TRBJ1-2
D: -
DNA: TGTGCCAGCAGTTCCTCAGGGGCGGAAGGCTACACCTTC
CDR3: CASSSSGAEGYTF

size: -
V: TRBV25-1
length: 16
J: TRBJ2-2
D: -
DNA: TGTGCCAGCAGTGAATGGGGCAGGGCGGGCACCGGGGAGCTGTTTTTT
CDR3: CASSEWGRAGTGELFF

size: -
V: TRBV6-2/TRBV6-3
length: 17
J: TRBJ1-1
D: TRBD1
DNA: TGTGCCAGCAGTTACTCACAACCGGGACAGGGGAACACTGAAGCTTTCTTT
CDR3: CASSYSQPGQGNTEAFF

size: -
V: TRBV7-2
length: 15
J: TRBJ2-1
D: TRBD2
DNA: TGTGCCAGCAGTTCCCTAGCGGGGGGGCTAGCTGAGCAGTTCTTC
CDR3: CASSSLAGGLAEQFF

size: -
V: TRBV11-2
length: 11
J: TRBJ2-1
D: -
DNA: TGTGCCAGTCTTTCGGGCAATGAGCAGTTCTTC
CDR3: CASLSGNEQFF

size: -
V: TRBV2
length: 14
J: TRBJ2-7
D: TRBD2
DNA: TGTGCCAGCAGGCGGGGGATTAACTCCTACGAGCAGTACTTC
CDR3: CASRRGINSYEQYF